This T cell receptor beta chain was retrieved from a study of cytomegalovirus exposure and HLA in healthy donors. Trimming shortened V by 4 bases and J by 2 bases, and 11 bases separated the two germline ends. The CDR3 consists of 14 residues. CDR1 is MNHEY, CDR2 SMNVEV, per germline (reference sequence). With 60 Vbeta and 13 Jbeta primers, the PCR was carried out. Sequencing was performed with immunoSEQ multiplex PCR; in TCRdb, only in-frame clones are kept and a portion is missing. The data show roughly 140,000 clones, around four fifths seen once. This clone has just one count. The chain links TRBV27 to TRBJ1-1; TRBD1 might be the D (6 bases). The clonotype comes from a boy between 2 and 15 years old in good health and CMV-seronegative. Sequenced input: PBMCs. The CDR3: CASSYQGFNTEAFF. The CDR3 nucleotides are TGTGCCAGCAGTTATCAGGGGTTTAACACTGAAGCTTTCTTT.